Listed here is a single T cell receptor (beta chain). This sample is drawn from a study of regulatory T cells in long-lasting Graves disease. To make TCR beta libraries, researchers used iRepertoire HTBI primers and Arm-PCR of CDR3 regions. TCRdb independently ran MiXCR on the multiplex PCR reads; one entry per CDR3 protein. Found here are 350,000 to 500,000 distinct CDR3 sequences, about a sixth of them singletons; the top ten hold about 11%. Germline CDR1 SGHRS, CDR2 YFSETQ. This CDR3 has 18 residues. V gave up 4 bases and J gave up 3 bases; unmatched junction bases: 13. The sample's time point: newly diagnosed GD, antithyroid drugs for less than 3 months. PBMCs were the source of the RNA used for TCR sequencing. The same data also went into a second study, on T cells in Graves' hyperthyroidism and ophthalmopathy.

This clonotype originated in a woman aged 30 to 39 with Graves disease. Sequenced material: peripheral blood mononuclear cells (PBMCs), taken at new diagnosis, from a patient treated with antithyroid drugs. The J gene is TRBJ1-4, the V gene TRBV5-1; 9 nucleotides align to TRBD1. The DNA for the CDR3 is TGCGCCAGCAGCCAGGGACAGGGAAGAAGAACGGCTAATGAAAAACTGTTTTTT. It encodes CASSQGQGRRTANEKLFF.